This T cell receptor (beta chain) was captured by sequencing in a study of T cell changes during pregnancy in multiple sclerosis. TCRdb keeps only in-frame clones here, not all; method: immunoSEQ multiplex PCR. The sample contains about 44,000 clones, 80% to 95% of which appear only once. Germline trimming cut 7 bases from V and 2 bases from J; bases unmatched to any gene: 7. CDR3 length: 14 amino acids. In germline, CDR1 is SGHAT, CDR2 FQNNGV. The sequences come from CD4+ T cells from peripheral blood mononuclear cells, collected in the first trimester of pregnancy. This receptor was taken from a female donor with multiple sclerosis, enrolled in a pregnancy study. This chain joins TRBV11-2 and TRBJ2-7; TRBD1 agrees at 8 bases. The CDR3 protein is CASNRGSIPYEQYF. The CDR3 coding sequence is TGTGCCAGCAACAGGGGGTCAATACCCTACGAGCAGTACTTC.